Below are 16 T cell receptor beta chains sequenced from a single sample in a study of T cells after yellow fever vaccination. TCRdb recomputed calls from the 5' RACE reads with MiXCR, one row per CDR3 protein. This table has about 130,000 distinct CDR3 sequences, 7.4% appearing once. The material sequenced was CD4+ T cells sorted from PBMCs, taken 10 days after the first yellow fever vaccination. The receptors derive from a young man who received the YFV17D yellow fever vaccine.

In this sample, this clonotype is medium-sized (0.01 to 0.1%). CDR3: CATSGAGFLAKNIQYF. The CDR3 DNA sequence: TGCGCCACCTCGGGTGCGGGCTTTCTGGCCAAAAACATTCAGTACTTC. The chain recombines TRBV4-1 with TRBJ2-4; maybe TRBD2 (5 bases). The CDR3 consists of 16 residues. In germline, CDR1 is MGHRA, CDR2 YSYEKL. Trimming pared 10 bases from V and 1 base from J, leaving 20 bases between.

The table lists this clonotype with many counts. V gene TRBV5-1 combines with J gene TRBJ2-3, with TRBD2 as a possible D gene (5 bases). Germline V gene sequence: CDR1 SGHRS, CDR2 YFSETQ. Trimming cost V 2 bases and J 6 bases, with 13 bases left between them. CDR3 length: 14 residues. CDR3 nucleotide sequence: TGCGCCAGCAGCTTCCGAACTAGTACTGATACGCAGTATTTT. Residues: CASSFRTSTDTQYF.

The sample holds many counts of this clonotype. The chain combines TRBV5-4 with TRBJ1-1, with D possibly matching TRBD1 (6 bases). This CDR3 is 16 amino acids long. The ends were cut back, 4 bases at V and 6 bases at J, with 22 bases in the middle. In germline, CDR1 is SGHNT, CDR2 YYREEE (reference sequence). The CDR3, as DNA: TGTGCCAGCAGCACTGGGGGGCGGGACTGGGGCTCTGAAGCTTTCTTT. Protein: CASSTGGRDWGSEAFF.

This clonotype was detected ten times or more. The genes are TRBV5-1 and TRBJ1-2; 7 nucleotides match TRBD1. After removal of 1 base from V and 5 bases from J, the junction contained 2 bases not matched to a gene. Germline V CDR1 and CDR2: SGHRS, YFSETQ. CDR3 length equals 13 residues. CDR3 in amino acids: CASSLPGQYGYTF. The CDR3 DNA is TGCGCCAGCAGCTTGCCGGGACAGTATGGCTACACCTTC.

There are many counts of this clonotype. The V and J genes are TRBV5-1 and TRBJ2-3, with D hard to call. From germline, CDR1 is SGHRS and CDR2 YFSETQ. This CDR3 spans 14 amino acids. The V and J ends lost 3 bases and 0 bases respectively, with 8 bases between them. For the CDR3, the DNA is TGCGCCAGCAGCTCTGACACTAGCACAGATACGCAGTATTTT. Amino acid sequence: CASSSDTSTDTQYF.

In its sample, this clonotype was seen many times. The gene calls are TRBV7-2 and TRBJ2-5; possibly TRBD2 for D (6 bases). This CDR3 has 14 amino acids. The V gene lost 3 bases and the J gene lost 2 bases, with 10 bases spanning the gap. Germline values: CDR1 SGHTA, CDR2 FQGNSA. This chain's CDR3 is CASSFGGDQETQYF. For the CDR3, the DNA is TGTGCCAGCAGCTTTGGAGGGGATCAAGAGACCCAGTACTTC.

This clonotype was recorded at least ten times. The CDR3 sequence: CASSSPGQARYSNQPQHF. In DNA form, the CDR3 reads TGTGCCAGCAGTTCGCCGGGACAAGCAAGATATAGCAATCAGCCCCAGCATTTT. The chain carries TRBV14 and TRBJ1-5; possible D gene TRBD1, 6 bases. CDR3 length: 18 residues. Trimming left V 6 bases short and J 0 bases short, with 21 bases between. Germline CDR1 and CDR2: SGHDN and FVKESK.

This clonotype occurred many times. J is TRBJ2-3 and V is TRBV20-1, with D unclear. The CDR3 is made up of 12 amino acids. The V end lost 4 bases, the J end lost 2 bases, and 7 bases lay between the germline ends. Looked up from germline, CDR1 is DFQATT and CDR2 is SNEGSKA (reference sequence). CDR3 coding DNA: TGCAGTGCTACCCCTCCCACAGATACGCAGTATTTT. Protein product: CSATPPTDTQYF.

This clonotype was seen at least ten times. This sequence joins TRBV7-2 and TRBJ2-7; 7 bases agree with TRBD1. V lost 6 bases to trimming and J lost 1 base; unmatched junction nucleotides: 3. Germline V gene sequence: CDR1 SGHTA, CDR2 FQGNSA. The length of the CDR3 is 13 residues. CDR3 coding DNA: TGTGCCAGCAGTACAGGGGCTTCCTACGAGCAGTACTTC. Its protein product is CASSTGASYEQYF. Filled out from reference TRBV7-2 and TRBJ2-7, the complete variable domain reads GAGVSQSPSNKVTEKGKDVELRCDPISGHTALYWYRQSLGQGLEFLIYFQGNSAPDKSGLPSDRFSAERTGGSVSTLTIQRTQQEDSAVYLCASSTGASYEQYFGPGTRLTVT.

There are many counts of this clonotype. The gene calls are TRBV4-1 and TRBJ2-1, with unresolved D. The CDR3 runs to 16 residues. Trimming shortened V by 0 bases and J by 1 base, and 10 bases separated the two germline ends. Germline V gene data show CDR1 as MGHRA and CDR2 as YSYEKL. CDR3 residues: CASSQDSAASYNEQFF. As DNA, the CDR3 is TGCGCCAGCAGCCAAGACTCGGCAGCGTCCTACAATGAGCAGTTCTTC.

This clonotype was seen only a few times. The rearrangement joins TRBV5-1 to TRBJ2-5; 9 bases are a match to TRBD2. Germline loops: CDR1 SGHRS, CDR2 YFSETQ. J lost 2 bases, V lost 4 bases, and 6 bases had no gene match. This CDR3 region has 15 residues. DNA of the CDR3: TGCGCCAGCAGCCGTGGGACTAGCAAACAAGAGACCCAGTACTTC. Residues: CASSRGTSKQETQYF.

This clonotype was observed at least ten times. The rearrangement links TRBV7-2 to TRBJ2-2, with 8 bases matching TRBD2. The V gene's germline CDR1 is SGHTA and CDR2 FQGNSA. This CDR3 has 16 amino acids. Trimming removed 5 bases from V and 7 bases from J; junction bases left unmatched: 12. The CDR3 spells CASSPRLALIGGELFF. The DNA for the CDR3 is TGTGCCAGCAGCCCAAGACTAGCGCTCATTGGCGGGGAGCTGTTTTTT.

Ten or more counts support this clonotype. The chain links TRBV12-3 or TRBV12-4 to TRBJ1-1; D gene ambiguous. The V gene lost 2 bases and the J gene lost 0 bases, with 7 bases spanning the gap. The CDR3 spans 14 residues. CDR3 coding DNA: TGTGCCAGCAGTTTAAGGGTTTTGAACACTGAAGCTTTCTTT. Amino acids: CASSLRVLNTEAFF.

In its sample, this clonotype was seen many times. The chain links TRBV7-3 to TRBJ2-2; unclear D gene. CDR3 length equals 14 residues. V dropped 6 bases and J dropped 4 bases, with 12 bases sitting between them. Germline V gene sequence: CDR1 SGHTA, CDR2 FQGTGA. The CDR3 nucleotides are TGTGCCAGCAGGGATTCGGGTAGCACCGGGGAGCTGTTTTTT. It is translated as CASRDSGSTGELFF.

This clonotype has only a few counts. The chain joins TRBV29-1 to TRBJ2-3; perhaps TRBD2 as D (6 bases). The CDR3 length is 16 residues. The germline CDR1 and CDR2 sequences are SQVTM and ANQGSEA. Trimming pared 7 bases from V and 4 bases from J, leaving 24 bases between. CDR3 residues: CSGRGYQGASPDTQYF. CDR3 DNA: TGCAGCGGGAGGGGCTACCAGGGAGCGAGCCCAGATACGCAGTATTTT.

This clonotype showed up just a few times. The DNA of the CDR3 is TGCAGTGCTACAACTAGCGGGGGGCCCCAAGAGACCCAGTACTTC. This sequence encodes CSATTSGGPQETQYF. V and J are TRBV20-1 and TRBJ2-5; 12 positions agree with TRBD2. V shed 4 bases and J 1 base; nucleotides not matched to a gene: 4. CDR3 length: 15 amino acids. The V gene's germline CDR1 is DFQATT and CDR2 SNEGSKA (reference sequence).